The clone carrying this TCR beta chain was counted many times. Its antigen is still unknown. The source material, RNA transcripts, was used to amplify TCR beta CDR3 regions. TCR CDR3 underwent first-round RT-PCR with the HTBI primer set. TCRdb reprocessed the multiplex PCR reads via MiXCR and lists one record per CDR3 protein. The table has 750,000 to 950,000 distinct CDR3 sequences, around 38% seen once. Germline V gene data show CDR1 as SNHLY and CDR2 as FYNNEI. The CDR3 is made up of 14 amino acids. Trimming stripped 8 bases from V and 8 bases from J, with 18 bases between. PBMCs came from 9 to 10 ml fresh peripheral blood. This specimen belongs to a study of T cells in Graves' hyperthyroidism and ophthalmopathy. Across the whole study: Blood from the periphery was taken at initial diagnosis, before any treatment.

Study-level results: Ophthalmopathy and stable hyperthyroidism were separated by a 13 V-J model.

The source is a young man with Graves' hyperthyroidism. The material sequenced was blood. The chain uses TRBV2 and TRBJ1-4; maybe TRBD1 (5 bases). CDR3 sequence (DNA): TGTGCCAGCTTGGGGGAGCCAAAGAGGGAAAAACTGTTTTTT. As protein: CASLGEPKREKLFF.